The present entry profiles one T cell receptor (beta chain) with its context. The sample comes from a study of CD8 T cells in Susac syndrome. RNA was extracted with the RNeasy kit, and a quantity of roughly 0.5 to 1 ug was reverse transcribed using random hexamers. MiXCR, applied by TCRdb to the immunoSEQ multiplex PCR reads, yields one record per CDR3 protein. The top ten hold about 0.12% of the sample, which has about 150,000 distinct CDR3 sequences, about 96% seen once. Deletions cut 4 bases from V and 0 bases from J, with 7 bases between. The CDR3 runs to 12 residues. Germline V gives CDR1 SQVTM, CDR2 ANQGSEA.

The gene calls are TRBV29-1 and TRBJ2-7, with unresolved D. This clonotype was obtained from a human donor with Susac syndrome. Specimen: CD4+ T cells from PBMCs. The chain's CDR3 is CSVGRSSYEQYF. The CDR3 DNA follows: TGCAGCGTTGGGCGAAGCTCCTACGAGCAGTACTTC.